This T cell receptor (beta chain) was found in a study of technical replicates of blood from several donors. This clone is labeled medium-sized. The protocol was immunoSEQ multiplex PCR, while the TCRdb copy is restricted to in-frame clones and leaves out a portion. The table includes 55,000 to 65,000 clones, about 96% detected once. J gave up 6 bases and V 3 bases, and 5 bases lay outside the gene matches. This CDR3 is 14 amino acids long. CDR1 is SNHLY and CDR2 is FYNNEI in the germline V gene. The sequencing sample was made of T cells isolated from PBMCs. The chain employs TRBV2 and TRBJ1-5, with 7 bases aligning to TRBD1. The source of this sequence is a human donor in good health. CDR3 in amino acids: CASSDRGLSQPQHF. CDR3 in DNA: TGTGCCAGCAGTGATAGGGGGCTCAGTCAGCCCCAGCATTTT.